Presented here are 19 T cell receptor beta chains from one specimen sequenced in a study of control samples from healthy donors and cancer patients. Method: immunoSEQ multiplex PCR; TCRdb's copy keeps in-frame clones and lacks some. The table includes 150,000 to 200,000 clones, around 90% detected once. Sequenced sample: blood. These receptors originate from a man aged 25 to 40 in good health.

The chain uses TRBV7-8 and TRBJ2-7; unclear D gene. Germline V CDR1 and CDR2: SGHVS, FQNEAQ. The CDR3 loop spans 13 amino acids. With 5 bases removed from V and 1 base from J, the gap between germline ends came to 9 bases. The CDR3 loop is CASSVGASYEQYF. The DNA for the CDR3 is TGTGCCAGCAGCGTTGGAGCTTCCTACGAGCAGTACTTC.

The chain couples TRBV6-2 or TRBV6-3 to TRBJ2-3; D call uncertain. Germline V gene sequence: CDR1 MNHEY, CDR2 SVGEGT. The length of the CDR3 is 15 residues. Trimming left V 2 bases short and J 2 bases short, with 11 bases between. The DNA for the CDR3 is TGTGCCAGCAGTTACGACGGCAGACCCACAGATACGCAGTATTTT. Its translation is CASSYDGRPTDTQYF.

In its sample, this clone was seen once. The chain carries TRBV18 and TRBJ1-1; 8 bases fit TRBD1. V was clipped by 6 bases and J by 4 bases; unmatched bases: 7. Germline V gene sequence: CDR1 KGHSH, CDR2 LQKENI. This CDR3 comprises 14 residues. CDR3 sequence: CASSQGQEGTEAFF. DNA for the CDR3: TGTGCCAGCTCCCAGGGACAGGAGGGCACTGAAGCTTTCTTT. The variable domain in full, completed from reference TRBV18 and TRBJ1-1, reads NAGVMQNPRHLVRRRGQEARLRCSPMKGHSHVYWYRQLPEEGLKFMVYLQKENIIDESGMPKERFSAEFPKEGPSILRIQQVVRGDSAAYFCASSQGQEGTEAFFGQGTRLTVV.

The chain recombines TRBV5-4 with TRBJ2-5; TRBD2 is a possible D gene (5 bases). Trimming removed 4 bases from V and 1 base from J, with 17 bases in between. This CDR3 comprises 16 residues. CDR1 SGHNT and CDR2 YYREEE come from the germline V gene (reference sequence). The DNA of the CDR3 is TGTGCCAGCAGCAGATCTAGCTGGGCTACCCAAGAGACCCAGTACTTC. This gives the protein CASSRSSWATQETQYF.

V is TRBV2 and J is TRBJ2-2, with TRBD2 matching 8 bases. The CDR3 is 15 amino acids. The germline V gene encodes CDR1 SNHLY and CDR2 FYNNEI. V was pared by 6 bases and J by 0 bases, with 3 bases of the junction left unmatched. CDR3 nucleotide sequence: TGTGCCAGCAGCACACTAGCGGCGAACACCGGGGAGCTGTTTTTT. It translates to CASSTLAANTGELFF.

The CDR3 here is CASSLVRGRRETQYF. CDR3 in DNA: TGTGCCAGCAGCTTAGTCAGGGGGCGACGTGAGACCCAGTACTTC. The chain couples TRBV7-2 to TRBJ2-5, with 8 bases matching TRBD1. The CDR3 runs 15 residues. Germline-derived CDR1 and CDR2 are SGHTA and FQGNSA. With V trimmed by 1 base and J by 5 bases, 6 bases remained unmatched. Filled out from reference TRBV7-2 and TRBJ2-5, the complete variable domain reads GAGVSQSPSNKVTEKGKDVELRCDPISGHTALYWYRQSLGQGLEFLIYFQGNSAPDKSGLPSDRFSAERTGGSVSTLTIQRTQQEDSAVYLCASSLVRGRRETQYFGPGTRLLVL.

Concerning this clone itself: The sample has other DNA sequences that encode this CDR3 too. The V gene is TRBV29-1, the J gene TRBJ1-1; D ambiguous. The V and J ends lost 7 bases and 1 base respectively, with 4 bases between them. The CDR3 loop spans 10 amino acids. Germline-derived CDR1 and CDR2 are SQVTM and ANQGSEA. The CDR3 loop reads CSAENTEAFF. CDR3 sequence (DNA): TGCAGCGCAGAGAACACTGAAGCTTTCTTT.

CDR3 DNA: TGTGCCAGCAGTTCCATAGGGACGGGATATGGCTACACCTTC. It encodes CASSSIGTGYGYTF. The gene calls are TRBV25-1 and TRBJ1-2, with TRBD1 as a possible D gene (5 bases). The CDR3 length is 14 residues. V lost 5 bases and J 5 bases, leaving 15 bases between the germline ends. Germline values: CDR1 MGHDK, CDR2 SYGVNS.

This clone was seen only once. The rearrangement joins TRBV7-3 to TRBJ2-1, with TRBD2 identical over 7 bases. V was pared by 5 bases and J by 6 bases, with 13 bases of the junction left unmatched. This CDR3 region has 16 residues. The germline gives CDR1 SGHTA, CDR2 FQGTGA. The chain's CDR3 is CASSPLKASGLNEQFF. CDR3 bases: TGTGCCAGCAGCCCTCTCAAGGCTAGCGGCCTCAATGAGCAGTTCTTC. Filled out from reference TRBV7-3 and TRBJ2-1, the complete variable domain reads GAGVSQTPSNKVTEKGKYVELRCDPISGHTALYWYRQSLGQGPEFLIYFQGTGAADDSGLPNDRFFAVRPEGSVSTLKIQRTERGDSAVYLCASSPLKASGLNEQFFGPGTRLTVL.

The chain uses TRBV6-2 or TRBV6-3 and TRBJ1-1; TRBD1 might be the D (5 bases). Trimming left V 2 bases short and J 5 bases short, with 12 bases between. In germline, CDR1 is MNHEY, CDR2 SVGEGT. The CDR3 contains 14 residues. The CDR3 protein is CASSYLRVGTEAFF. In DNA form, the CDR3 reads TGTGCCAGCAGTTACCTCAGGGTGGGGACTGAAGCTTTCTTT.

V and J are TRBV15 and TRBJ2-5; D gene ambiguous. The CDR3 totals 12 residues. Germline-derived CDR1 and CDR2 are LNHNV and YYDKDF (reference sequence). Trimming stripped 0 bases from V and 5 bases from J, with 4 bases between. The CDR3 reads CATSRDFETQYF. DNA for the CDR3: TGTGCCACCAGCAGAGATTTCGAGACCCAGTACTTC.

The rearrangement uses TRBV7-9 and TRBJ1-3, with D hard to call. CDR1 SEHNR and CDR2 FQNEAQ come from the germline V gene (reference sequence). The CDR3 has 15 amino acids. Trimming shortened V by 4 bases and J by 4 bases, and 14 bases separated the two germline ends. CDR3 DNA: TGTGCCAGCAGCTCACCCCGGGCTCGGGGAAACACCATATATTTT. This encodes CASSSPRARGNTIYF.

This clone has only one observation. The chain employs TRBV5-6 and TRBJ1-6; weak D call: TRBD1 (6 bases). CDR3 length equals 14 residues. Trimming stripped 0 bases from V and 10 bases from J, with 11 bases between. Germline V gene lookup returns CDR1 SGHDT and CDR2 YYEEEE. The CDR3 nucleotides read TGTGCCAGCAGCTTGGCACAGGGAGGATCACCCCTCCACTTT. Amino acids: CASSLAQGGSPLHF. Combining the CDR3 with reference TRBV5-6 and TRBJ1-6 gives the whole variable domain DAGVTQSPTHLIKTRGQQVTLRCSPKSGHDTVSWYQQALGQGPQFIFQYYEEEERQRGNFPDRFSGHQFPNYSSELNVNALLLGDSALYLCASSLAQGGSPLHFGNGTRLTVT.

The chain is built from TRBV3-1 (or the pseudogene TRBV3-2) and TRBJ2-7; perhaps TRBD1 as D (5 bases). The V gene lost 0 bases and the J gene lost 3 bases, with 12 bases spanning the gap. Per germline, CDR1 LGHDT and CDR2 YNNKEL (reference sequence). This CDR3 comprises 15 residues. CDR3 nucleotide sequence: TGTGCCAGCAGCCAAGATGGCAGGGATATCTACGAGCAGTACTTC. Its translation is CASSQDGRDIYEQYF.

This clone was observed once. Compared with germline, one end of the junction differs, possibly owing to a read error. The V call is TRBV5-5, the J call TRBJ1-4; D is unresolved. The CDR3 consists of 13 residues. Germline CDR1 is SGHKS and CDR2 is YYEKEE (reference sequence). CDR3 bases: TGTGGCAGCCCATTATCCGTGGATGAAAAACTGTTTTTT. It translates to CGSPLSVDEKLFF.

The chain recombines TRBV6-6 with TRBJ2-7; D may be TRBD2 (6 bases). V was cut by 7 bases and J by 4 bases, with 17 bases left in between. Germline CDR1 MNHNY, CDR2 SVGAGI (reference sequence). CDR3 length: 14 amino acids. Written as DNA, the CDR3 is TGTGCCAGCAACAGTCCTCCCGGGGGTTACGAGCAGTACTTC. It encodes CASNSPPGGYEQYF.

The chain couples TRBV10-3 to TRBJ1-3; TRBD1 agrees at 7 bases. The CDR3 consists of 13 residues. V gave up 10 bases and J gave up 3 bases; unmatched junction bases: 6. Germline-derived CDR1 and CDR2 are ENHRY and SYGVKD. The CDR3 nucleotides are TGTGCCACCGAGGGGGCAGGTGGAAACACCATATATTTT. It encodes CATEGAGGNTIYF.

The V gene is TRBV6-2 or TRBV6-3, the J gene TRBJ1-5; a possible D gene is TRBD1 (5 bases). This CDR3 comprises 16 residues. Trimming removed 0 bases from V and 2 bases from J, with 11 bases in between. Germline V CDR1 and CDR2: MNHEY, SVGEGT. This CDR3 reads CASSYSIRAGNQPQHF. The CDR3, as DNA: TGTGCCAGCAGTTACTCGATCAGGGCAGGCAATCAGCCCCAGCATTTT.

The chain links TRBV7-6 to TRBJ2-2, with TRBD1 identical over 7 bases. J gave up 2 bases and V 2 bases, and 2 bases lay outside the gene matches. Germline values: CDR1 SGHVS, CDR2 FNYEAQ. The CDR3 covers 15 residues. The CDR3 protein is CASSLYRGNTGELFF. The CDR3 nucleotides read TGTGCCAGCAGCTTATACAGGGGCAACACCGGGGAGCTGTTTTTT.